Only a few counts were recorded for the clone carrying this TCR beta chain. This sample is drawn from a study of T cell repertoires in cytomegalovirus infection. V shed 8 bases and J shed 2 bases, with 13 bases lying between them. CDR1 MNHEY and CDR2 SVGEGT come from the germline V gene. The CDR3 covers 13 residues. MiXCR, run by TCRdb on the reads, gives a single entry per CDR3 protein. The sample carries hundreds of thousands of distinct CDR3 sequences, more than 20% recorded once. Sample: CD8+ T cells from PBMCs. The origin of this receptor is a human donor in good health (CMV status not recorded). Some clones in this sample may be carry-over from other donors' samples. This rearrangement joins TRBV6-2 or TRBV6-3 to TRBJ2-7; tentative D call: TRBD1 (5 bases). CDR3 DNA: TGTGCCAGCGGACACCTTACAACCTACGAGCAGTACTTC. The encoded protein is CASGHLTTYEQYF.